A selection of T cell receptor beta chains follows, all from one sample in a study of T cells in Graves' hyperthyroidism and ophthalmopathy. Using its own MiXCR run on the multiplex PCR reads, TCRdb lists one record per CDR3 protein. The data show under 700,000 distinct CDR3 sequences, around 17% seen once. Sequencing used blood. The receptors come from a woman aged 18-30 years with Graves' hyperthyroidism. CDR3s include the opening cysteine and the closing phenylalanine or tryptophan. A D gene is named only where the DNA matches it firmly. Expanded clones get a size class; other rows say once, few or many, or leave the size out.

J: TRBJ2-5
V: TRBV3-1
size: few
D: .
CDR3: CASSQAGAPETQYF
DNA: TGTGCCAGCAGCCAAGCGGGGGCGCCGGAGACCCAGTACTTC

J: TRBJ2-3
V: TRBV20-1
size: .
D: .
CDR3: CSAWDATDTQYF
DNA: TGCAGTGCTTGGGACGCCACAGATACGCAGTATTTT

J: TRBJ2-7
V: TRBV24-1
size: many
D: TRBD1
CDR3: CATSDPGQGGRGQYF
DNA: TGTGCCACCAGTGACCCGGGACAGGGGGGCCGAGGGCAGTACTTC

J: TRBJ2-3
V: TRBV6-6
size: few
D: .
CDR3: CASSYSWLGTDTQYF
DNA: TGTGCCAGCAGTTACTCGTGGCTTGGCACAGATACGCAGTATTTT

J: TRBJ1-3
V: TRBV7-9
size: few
D: .
CDR3: CASSLGQTFSGNTIYF
DNA: TGTGCCAGCAGCTTAGGACAGACGTTCTCTGGAAACACCATATATTTT

J: TRBJ1-3
V: TRBV5-1
size: .
D: .
CDR3: CASSLAAGSGNTIYF
DNA: TGCGCCAGCAGCTTGGCGGCGGGGTCTGGAAACACCATATATTTT

J: TRBJ2-5
V: TRBV10-3
size: .
D: .
CDR3: CAISVTVGETQYF
DNA: TGTGCCATCAGTGTCACGGTGGGGGAGACCCAGTACTTC

J: TRBJ1-1
V: TRBV28
size: many
D: .
CDR3: CASSFGSWTEAFF
DNA: TGTGCCAGCAGTTTCGGCTCTTGGACTGAAGCTTTCTTT

J: TRBJ2-5
V: TRBV10-1
size: few
D: .
CDR3: CASSALRGQETQYF
DNA: TGCGCCAGCAGCGCCCTCCGGGGCCAAGAGACCCAGTACTTC

J: TRBJ1-6
V: TRBV25-1
size: .
D: TRBD1
CDR3: CASSVSGGGSPLHF
DNA: TGTGCCAGCAGTGTCTCAGGGGGTGGTTCACCCCTCCACTTT

J: TRBJ2-3
V: TRBV7-9
size: few
D: .
CDR3: CASSLSTRDTQYF
DNA: TGTGCCAGCAGCTTGTCGACGAGAGATACGCAGTATTTT

J: TRBJ2-1
V: TRBV25-1
size: .
D: .
CDR3: CASSEGGQGGYNEQFF
DNA: TGTGCCAGCAGTGAAGGGGGCCAGGGAGGATACAATGAGCAGTTCTTC

J: TRBJ2-7
V: TRBV4-3
size: few
D: .
CDR3: CASSQNQGREQYF
DNA: TGCGCCAGCAGCCAAAACCAGGGTAGGGAGCAGTACTTC

J: TRBJ2-5
V: TRBV20-1
size: many
D: .
CDR3: CSARDYQKETQYF
DNA: TGCAGTGCTAGGGACTACCAGAAAGAGACCCAGTACTTC

J: TRBJ2-5
V: TRBV6-5
size: .
D: TRBD2
CDR3: CASNLAGSQETQYF
DNA: TGTGCCAGCAATTTAGCGGGGTCCCAAGAGACCCAGTACTTC

J: TRBJ2-3
V: TRBV6-5
size: once
D: .
CDR3: CASSYSRGAGPTRYTDTQYF
DNA: TGTGCCAGCAGCTACTCACGGGGGGCCGGCCCAACTCGATACACAGATACGCAGTATTTT

J: TRBJ2-7
V: TRBV7-8
size: few
D: .
CDR3: CASSSDPRGALLSYEQYF
DNA: TGTGCCAGCAGCTCAGACCCCCGGGGGGCTCTATTGTCCTACGAGCAGTACTTC

J: TRBJ1-5
V: TRBV2
size: many
D: TRBD1
CDR3: CASGDRERTQPQHF
DNA: TGTGCCAGCGGAGACAGGGAACGTACTCAGCCCCAGCATTTT

J: TRBJ2-7
V: TRBV20-1
size: .
D: TRBD1
CDR3: CSARVTGQVRYEQYF
DNA: TGCAGTGCTAGAGTTACAGGACAGGTTAGGTACGAGCAGTACTTC

J: TRBJ1-2
V: TRBV5-1
size: many
D: .
CDR3: CASSFGEVGYTF
DNA: TGCGCCAGCAGCTTCGGGGAGGTGGGCTACACCTTC

J: TRBJ2-7
V: TRBV20-1
size: many
D: .
CDR3: CSARVAEYEQYF
DNA: TGCAGTGCTAGAGTGGCGGAGTACGAGCAGTACTTC

J: TRBJ1-4
V: TRBV9
size: few
D: .
CDR3: CASSVGTGWNEKLFF
DNA: TGTGCCAGCAGCGTAGGTACAGGGTGGAATGAAAAACTGTTTTTT

J: TRBJ1-2
V: TRBV4-1
size: many
D: .
CDR3: CASSQGRDLNYGYTF
DNA: TGCGCCAGCAGCCAAGGAAGGGATCTGAACTATGGCTACACCTTC

J: TRBJ2-1
V: TRBV24-1
size: .
D: .
CDR3: CATSDPDNERFF
DNA: TGTGCCACCAGTGACCCTGATAATGAGCGGTTCTTC

J: TRBJ2-5
V: TRBV12-3/TRBV12-4
size: many
D: .
CDR3: CASGRGRQETQYF
DNA: TGTGCCAGCGGGCGGGGCCGCCAAGAGACCCAGTACTTC

J: TRBJ1-2
V: TRBV10-3
size: .
D: TRBD1
CDR3: CAISRDRDVGYTF
DNA: TGTGCCATCAGCCGGGACAGGGACGTTGGCTACACCTTC

J: TRBJ2-3
V: TRBV6-1
size: .
D: .
CDR3: CASAAGTQYF
DNA: TGTGCCAGTGCGGCGGGTACGCAGTATTTT

J: TRBJ2-7
V: TRBV6-5
size: many
D: .
CDR3: CASSYSKQVRHEQYF
DNA: TGTGCCAGCAGTTACTCCAAGCAGGTCCGGCACGAGCAGTACTTC

J: TRBJ2-1
V: TRBV11-2
size: .
D: TRBD1
CDR3: CASSDHRGSYNEQFF
DNA: TGTGCCAGCAGCGACCACAGGGGGTCCTACAATGAGCAGTTCTTC

J: TRBJ2-7
V: TRBV5-1
size: .
D: TRBD1
CDR3: CASSLGADRYSYEQYF
DNA: TGCGCCAGCAGCTTGGGGGCGGACAGGTACTCCTACGAGCAGTACTTC

J: TRBJ1-2
V: TRBV18
size: .
D: .
CDR3: CASSPTDRGYTF
DNA: TGTGCCAGCTCACCGACAGATAGAGGCTACACCTTC

J: TRBJ2-1
V: TRBV7-7
size: many
D: TRBD2
CDR3: CASSLDGRANEQFF
DNA: TGTGCCAGCAGCTTAGACGGGAGGGCGAATGAGCAGTTCTTC

J: TRBJ1-5
V: TRBV6-1
size: few
D: .
CDR3: CASSEASGGPNQPQHF
DNA: TGTGCCAGCAGTGAAGCGTCGGGGGGCCCAAATCAGCCCCAGCATTTT

J: TRBJ1-2
V: TRBV24-1
size: few
D: TRBD1
CDR3: CATSAPGQSYGYTF
DNA: TGTGCCACCAGTGCTCCGGGACAGAGCTATGGCTACACCTTC

J: TRBJ1-4
V: TRBV12-3/TRBV12-4
size: .
D: .
CDR3: CASRPQLGNEKLFF
DNA: TGTGCCAGCAGACCTCAATTGGGTAATGAAAAACTGTTTTTT

J: TRBJ2-3
V: TRBV12-3/TRBV12-4
size: many
D: TRBD2
CDR3: CASSSLAVSTDTQYF
DNA: TGTGCCAGCAGCTCCCTAGCGGTGAGCACAGATACGCAGTATTTT

J: TRBJ2-5
V: TRBV29-1
size: many
D: .
CDR3: CSVVWGETQYF
DNA: TGCAGCGTTGTGTGGGGAGAGACCCAGTACTTC

J: TRBJ2-6
V: TRBV7-8
size: .
D: TRBD1
CDR3: CASSWDRATGANVRTF
DNA: TGTGCCAGCAGCTGGGACAGGGCCACTGGGGCCAACGTCCGGACTTTC

J: TRBJ1-4
V: TRBV12-3/TRBV12-4
size: .
D: .
CDR3: CARSSDRPEKLFF
DNA: TGTGCCAGAAGTTCTGACAGGCCCGAAAAACTGTTTTTT

J: TRBJ1-4
V: TRBV7-9
size: .
D: .
CDR3: CASSLGSYNEKLFF
DNA: TGTGCCAGCAGCTTGGGGAGCTATAATGAAAAACTGTTTTTT

J: TRBJ2-7
V: TRBV9
size: .
D: TRBD1
CDR3: CVSSVGTGTGVGEQYF
DNA: TGTGTCAGCAGCGTAGGGACCGGGACAGGGGTTGGCGAGCAGTACTTC

J: TRBJ1-4
V: TRBV4-3
size: .
D: TRBD1
CDR3: CASSQDLIGGMSNEKLFF
DNA: TGCGCCAGCAGCCAAGATCTAATAGGGGGCATGTCTAATGAAAAACTGTTTTTT

J: TRBJ1-1
V: TRBV7-9
size: .
D: .
CDR3: CASSKSGTWGTEAFF
DNA: TGTGCCAGCAGCAAGTCCGGGACCTGGGGCACTGAAGCTTTCTTT

J: TRBJ2-7
V: TRBV20-1
size: few
D: TRBD2
CDR3: CSARDYRTSGSSTAYEQYF
DNA: TGCAGTGCTAGAGATTACCGTACTAGCGGGAGTAGTACCGCCTACGAGCAGTACTTC

J: TRBJ2-3
V: TRBV10-2
size: few
D: .
CDR3: CAGTRDRGTDTQYF
DNA: TGCGCCGGGACTCGGGACCGAGGGACAGATACGCAGTATTTT

J: TRBJ1-1
V: TRBV7-8
size: many
D: .
CDR3: CASSLGSGGTMTEAFF
DNA: TGTGCCAGCAGCTTAGGGAGTGGGGGTACAATGACTGAAGCTTTCTTT

J: TRBJ2-3
V: TRBV18
size: few
D: .
CDR3: CASSPPNEVGDTQYF
DNA: TGTGCCAGCTCACCACCGAACGAAGTGGGGGATACGCAGTATTTT

J: TRBJ1-5
V: TRBV20-1
size: many
D: .
CDR3: CSARGRSYSNQPQHF
DNA: TGCAGTGCTAGAGGCAGGAGTTATAGCAATCAGCCCCAGCATTTT

J: TRBJ1-1
V: TRBV7-9
size: .
D: .
CDR3: CASSYAGVGTEAFF
DNA: TGTGCCAGCAGCTACGCAGGGGTTGGCACTGAAGCTTTCTTT

J: TRBJ1-5
V: TRBV15
size: many
D: .
CDR3: CATSRPDAFTQHF
DNA: TGTGCCACCAGCAGACCGGACGCCTTTACCCAGCATTTT

J: TRBJ2-3
V: TRBV12-3/TRBV12-4
size: few
D: .
CDR3: CASRPQGTDTQYF
DNA: TGTGCCAGCCGACCTCAGGGGACGGATACGCAGTATTTT

J: TRBJ2-4
V: TRBV6-9
size: .
D: TRBD1
CDR3: CASTGTGDNLAKNIQYF
DNA: TGTGCCAGCACCGGGACAGGGGACAACCTAGCCAAAAACATTCAGTACTTC

J: TRBJ1-5
V: TRBV4-2
size: few
D: .
CDR3: CASSQDLSGAGQPQHF
DNA: TGTGCCAGCAGCCAAGATCTGTCGGGGGCGGGTCAGCCCCAGCATTTT

J: TRBJ1-1
V: TRBV11-3
size: many
D: .
CDR3: CASSITSSAGAFF
DNA: TGTGCCAGCAGCATTACTTCCAGCGCAGGAGCTTTCTTT

J: TRBJ2-1
V: TRBV9
size: .
D: TRBD1
CDR3: CASSPQPGQGANEQFF
DNA: TGTGCCAGCAGCCCGCAACCGGGACAGGGGGCCAATGAGCAGTTCTTC